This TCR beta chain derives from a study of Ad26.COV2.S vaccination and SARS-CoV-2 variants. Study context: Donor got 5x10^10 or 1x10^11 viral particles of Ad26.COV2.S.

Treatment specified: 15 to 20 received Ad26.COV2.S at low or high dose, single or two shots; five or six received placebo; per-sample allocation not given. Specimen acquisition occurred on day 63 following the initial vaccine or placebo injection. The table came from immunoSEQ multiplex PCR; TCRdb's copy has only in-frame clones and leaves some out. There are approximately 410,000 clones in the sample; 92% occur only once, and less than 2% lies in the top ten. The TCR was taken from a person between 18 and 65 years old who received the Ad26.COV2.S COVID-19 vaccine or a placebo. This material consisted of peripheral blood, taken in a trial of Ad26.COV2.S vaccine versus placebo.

DNA for the CDR3: TGTGCCAGCAGCTCTAGGCAAATCGGGATCACTGAAGCTTTCTTT. Translating gives CASSSRQIGITEAFF. V is TRBV7-9 and J is TRBJ1-1; D gene ambiguous. Germline loops: CDR1 SEHNR, CDR2 FQNEAQ (reference sequence). The CDR3 sequence is 15 residues long. The germline V and J ends were trimmed by 4 bases and 4 bases, with 16 bases remaining between them.